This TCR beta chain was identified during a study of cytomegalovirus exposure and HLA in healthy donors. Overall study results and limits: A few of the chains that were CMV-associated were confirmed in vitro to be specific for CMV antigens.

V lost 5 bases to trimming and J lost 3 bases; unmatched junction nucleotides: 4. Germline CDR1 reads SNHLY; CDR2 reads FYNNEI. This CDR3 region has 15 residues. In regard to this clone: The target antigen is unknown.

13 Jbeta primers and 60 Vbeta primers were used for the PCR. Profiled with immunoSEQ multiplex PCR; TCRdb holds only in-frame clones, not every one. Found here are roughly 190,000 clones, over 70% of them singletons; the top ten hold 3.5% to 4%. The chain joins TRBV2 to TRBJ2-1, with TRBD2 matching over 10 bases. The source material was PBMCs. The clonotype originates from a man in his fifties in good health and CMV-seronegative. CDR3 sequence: CASSLLAGDYNEQFF. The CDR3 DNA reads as TGTGCCAGCAGTCTCCTAGCGGGGGACTACAATGAGCAGTTCTTC.